Each of the 20 T cell receptor beta chains below was sequenced from the same sample in a study of blood T cell repertoires in COVID-19. The data were produced by immunoSEQ multiplex PCR, yet TCRdb's version contains in-frame clones alone and is incomplete. The repertoire consists of about 76,000 clones, with around 87% occurring once and the leading ten covering 25% to 30%. The sample comprised peripheral blood. Receptor source: a woman at least 80 years old with active or convalescent COVID-19.

The genes are TRBV3-1 (or the pseudogene TRBV3-2) and TRBJ1-2; TRBD1 aligns across 7 bases. The V segment lost 5 bases and the J segment 1 base; nucleotides outside the gene matches: 4. From germline, CDR1 is LGHDT and CDR2 YNNKEL (reference sequence). The CDR3 contains 14 residues. The CDR3 DNA reads as TGTGCCAGCAGCGCCCGGGACAGTAACTATGGCTACACCTTC. This codes for CASSARDSNYGYTF.

The J gene is TRBJ1-6, the V gene TRBV28, with 8 bases matching TRBD1. Germline trimming cut 6 bases from V and 8 bases from J; bases unmatched to any gene: 6. The germline CDR1 and CDR2 sequences are MDHEN and SYDVKM. The CDR3 has 14 residues. CDR3 residues: CASSRDRGDSPLHF. CDR3 DNA: TGTGCCAGCAGCCGTGACAGGGGCGATTCACCCCTCCACTTT.

The gene calls are TRBV5-4 and TRBJ2-2, with TRBD2 identical over 8 bases. CDR3 length: 16 residues. Trimming cost V 6 bases and J 1 base; bases outside gene matches: 8. Germline values: CDR1 SGHNT, CDR2 YYREEE (reference sequence). CDR3 residues: CASTPTGGQNTGELFF. The CDR3 DNA is TGTGCCAGCACTCCAACGGGGGGGCAGAACACCGGGGAGCTGTTTTTT. The complete variable domain, with remaining parts taken from reference TRBV5-4 and TRBJ2-2, reads ETGVTQSPTHLIKTRGQQVTLRCSSQSGHNTVSWYQQALGQGPQFIFQYYREEENGRGNFPPRFSGLQFPNYSSELNVNALELDDSALYLCASTPTGGQNTGELFFGEGSRLTVL.

The J gene is TRBJ2-3, the V gene TRBV10-3; 10 nucleotides line up with TRBD2. Germline assignment: CDR1 ENHRY and CDR2 SYGVKD. CDR3 length: 15 residues. V lost 7 bases, J lost 4 bases, and 8 bases stayed unmatched. This CDR3 is CAIKSSGGISDTQYF. DNA for the CDR3: TGTGCCATCAAGTCTAGCGGGGGTATTTCAGATACGCAGTATTTT.

This clone was seen a single time. The chain is built from TRBV19 and TRBJ2-3; the D gene is possibly TRBD2 (6 bases). This CDR3 comprises 16 residues. The V end was cut by 4 bases, the J end by 0 bases, with 14 bases between. Germline CDR1 reads LNHDA; CDR2 reads SQIVND (reference sequence). CDR3 sequence (DNA): TGTGCCAGTAGTACTCAAGGAGGGTCTAGCACAGATACGCAGTATTTT. This encodes CASSTQGGSSTDTQYF.

V is TRBV18 and J is TRBJ2-2; the D is unclear. The V end lost 2 bases, the J end lost 3 bases, and 4 bases lay between the germline ends. The CDR3 length is 13 residues. In germline, CDR1 is KGHSH, CDR2 LQKENI. The CDR3 DNA reads TGTGCCAGCTCACCATTCGACACCGGGGAGCTGTTTTTT. Translation gives CASSPFDTGELFF.

The V and J genes are TRBV7-6 and TRBJ2-5, with a possible D match to TRBD1 (5 bases). CDR3 length: 17 amino acids. With 4 bases removed from V and 5 bases from J, the gap between germline ends came to 23 bases. CDR1 is SGHVS, CDR2 FNYEAQ, per germline. The CDR3 coding sequence is TGTGCCAGCAGCTCCGCTCCTATGTCAGGGATACGGGAGACCCAGTACTTC. This codes for CASSSAPMSGIRETQYF.

In this sample, this clone turned up a few times. This chain uses TRBV30 with TRBJ2-2, with D possibly matching TRBD1 (6 bases). Trimming cost V 0 bases and J 7 bases, with 15 bases left between them. Germline V lookup: CDR1 GTSNPN, CDR2 SVGIG (reference sequence). The CDR3 consists of 15 residues. The CDR3 DNA is TGTGCCTGGAGTGTAGAGGGGGAAATGGGCGGGGAGCTGTTTTTT. Translation: CAWSVEGEMGGELFF.

This clone came up a few times. This chain connects TRBV9 to TRBJ2-3; the D gene is possibly TRBD2 (6 bases). CDR1 is SGDLS and CDR2 is YYNGEE in the germline V gene. The CDR3 loop spans 14 amino acids. Trimming cost V 2 bases and J 2 bases, with 9 bases left between them. The CDR3 DNA is TGTGCCAGCAGCGTCCGGGACTTCACAGATACGCAGTATTTT. Translated, it gives CASSVRDFTDTQYF.

The V and J genes are TRBV12-3 or TRBV12-4 and TRBJ2-7; D is unresolved. V was pared by 6 bases and J by 2 bases, with 8 bases between. This CDR3 has 12 amino acids. The CDR3 loop is CASSETAYEQYF. The CDR3 coding sequence is TGTGCCAGCAGCGAAACAGCCTACGAGCAGTACTTC.

This chain connects TRBV6-4 to TRBJ2-7; 7 bases align to TRBD1. The CDR3 runs to 15 residues. Germline V lookup: CDR1 MRHNA, CDR2 SNTAGT. The trim removed 10 bases at V and 0 bases at J, leaving 12 bases unmatched. The CDR3 here is CATRGRDRASYEQYF. The CDR3 DNA is TGTGCCACCCGGGGTCGTGACAGGGCCTCCTACGAGCAGTACTTC.

The genes are TRBV5-1 and TRBJ2-7; the match to TRBD1 covers 8 bases. Germline CDR1 SGHRS, CDR2 YFSETQ. With 5 bases clipped from V and 1 base from J, the junction kept 8 bases outside the gene matches. The CDR3 is 15 amino acids. The CDR3 sequence: CASSPDGDRSYEQYF. Here the CDR3 DNA reads TGCGCCAGCAGTCCAGACGGGGACAGGTCCTACGAGCAGTACTTC. Complete variable domain (other parts from reference TRBV5-1 and TRBJ2-7): KAGVTQTPRYLIKTRGQQVTLSCSPISGHRSVSWYQQTPGQGLQFLFEYFSETQRNKGNFPGRFSGRQFSNSRSEMNVSTLELGDSALYLCASSPDGDRSYEQYFGPGTRLTVT.

The chain recombines TRBV7-2 with TRBJ2-1; tentatively, D is TRBD1 (5 bases). V was pared by 3 bases and J by 9 bases, with 15 bases between. The CDR3 has 14 residues. Per the germline V gene, CDR1 is SGHTA and CDR2 is FQGNSA. CDR3 sequence: CASSLSRGSGEQFF. The CDR3 DNA sequence: TGTGCCAGCAGCTTGAGTAGGGGCTCGGGTGAGCAGTTCTTC.

The genes are TRBV29-1 and TRBJ2-7; possibly TRBD1 for D (7 bases). This CDR3 comprises 13 residues. Trimming left V 7 bases short and J 3 bases short, with 16 bases between. The V gene's germline CDR1 is SQVTM and CDR2 ANQGSEA. This chain's CDR3 is CSALTGRNYEQYF. DNA for the CDR3: TGCAGCGCCCTGACAGGGAGGAACTACGAGCAGTACTTC.

The V and J genes are TRBV9 and TRBJ2-1; 9 bases fit TRBD1. Per the germline V gene, CDR1 is SGDLS and CDR2 is YYNGEE. V was pared by 3 bases and J by 7 bases, with 8 bases of the junction left unmatched. This CDR3 has 15 amino acids. In DNA form, the CDR3 reads TGTGCCAGCAGCGATACAGGGACAGGGTCGAATGAGCAGTTCTTC. Its translation: CASSDTGTGSNEQFF.

The genes are TRBV4-1 and TRBJ2-1; TRBD2 matches 8 bases. V shed 6 bases, J shed 2 bases, and the junction held 6 bases outside the gene matches. Germline CDR1 and CDR2: MGHRA and YSYEKL. The CDR3 runs 15 residues. This CDR3 is CASRLIGGAYNEQFF. The CDR3 DNA sequence: TGCGCCAGCAGGCTAATCGGGGGGGCCTACAATGAGCAGTTCTTC.

The sample holds a few counts of this clone. The chain links TRBV30 to TRBJ1-5; no clear D gene. V was pared by 2 bases and J by 7 bases, with 15 bases between. This CDR3 is built from 14 residues. Germline lookup yields CDR1 GTSNPN and CDR2 SVGIG (reference sequence). For the CDR3, the DNA is TGTGCCTGGAGTCCCGGGAGTCTGAGCCAGCCCCAGCATTTT. This translates into CAWSPGSLSQPQHF.

J is TRBJ2-4 and V is TRBV7-2, with D perhaps matching TRBD1 (5 bases). CDR1 is SGHTA, CDR2 FQGNSA, per germline. The CDR3 runs to 16 residues. Trimming pared 0 bases from V and 7 bases from J, leaving 16 bases between. The CDR3 reads CASSLAGLGPGNIQYF. For the CDR3, the DNA is TGTGCCAGCAGCTTAGCCGGGCTGGGGCCAGGGAACATTCAGTACTTC.

The chain joins TRBV7-8 to TRBJ2-3, with D perhaps TRBD1 (6 bases). The germline V gene encodes CDR1 SGHVS and CDR2 FQNEAQ. This CDR3 comprises 17 residues. Trimming stripped 3 bases from V and 4 bases from J, with 20 bases between. The CDR3 sequence: CASSFPLLQGQADTQYF. In DNA, the CDR3 is TGTGCCAGCAGCTTCCCCCTCCTACAGGGCCAGGCAGATACGCAGTATTTT.

The J gene is TRBJ2-1, the V gene TRBV10-3; 11 nucleotides align to TRBD2. Germline assignment: CDR1 ENHRY and CDR2 SYGVKD. This CDR3 has 13 amino acids. V shed 0 bases and J 15 bases; nucleotides not matched to a gene: 4. The CDR3 protein is CAISESVGLAGFF. Written as DNA, the CDR3 is TGTGCCATCAGTGAGTCGGTAGGACTAGCGGGGTTCTTC.